This TCR beta chain was captured by sequencing in a study of blood T cell repertoires in COVID-19. CDR1 and CDR2 from the germline V gene are MNHEY and SVGAGI. The CDR3 has 14 amino acids. The ends lost 7 bases at V and 1 base at J; junction bases unmatched: 6. This clone appeared a single time. TCRdb keeps only in-frame clones here, not all; method: immunoSEQ multiplex PCR. The sample holds 200,000 to 250,000 clones; around 84% are singletons and the top ten take around 5.5%. The receptor was isolated from a woman in her sixties or seventies who had recovered from COVID-19. The rearrangement joins TRBV6-5 to TRBJ2-5; 7 bases line up with TRBD2. Specimen: peripheral blood. DNA of the CDR3: TGTGCCAGCACCGACGGGGGGAGCCAAGAGACCCAGTACTTC. Its protein product is CASTDGGSQETQYF.